Following are 18 T cell receptor beta chains from one sample sequenced in a study of T cells after yellow fever vaccination. TCRdb reanalysed the 5' RACE reads using MiXCR and keeps one entry per CDR3 protein. The sample shows about 250,000 distinct CDR3 sequences, approximately 3.5% of them seen only once. Sample: PBMCs, taken 15 days after the yellow fever booster vaccination. All receptors come from a man aged 18 to 29 who received the YFV17D yellow fever vaccine.

This clonotype was picked up many times. The chain has TRBV6-1 and TRBJ2-7; D perhaps matches TRBD2 (7 bases). The CDR3 extends over 15 amino acids. In germline, CDR1 is MNHNS, CDR2 SASEGT. Trimming left V 5 bases short and J 1 base short, with 15 bases between. The CDR3 coding sequence is TGTGCCAGCAGTCCATGGGGGGGGGCGTCCTACGAGCAGTACTTC. Translated: CASSPWGGASYEQYF.

This chain links TRBV12-3 or TRBV12-4 with TRBJ2-6; possibly TRBD2 for D (6 bases). The CDR3 runs 15 residues. V was shortened by 3 bases and J by 3 bases, with 9 bases between the two germline ends. CDR3 sequence: CASSFRGGGANVLTF. In DNA form, the CDR3 reads TGTGCCAGCAGTTTTCGGGGAGGTGGGGCCAACGTCCTGACTTTC.

This clonotype appeared many times. The chain employs TRBV7-9 and TRBJ2-5, with 11 nucleotides matching TRBD1. Germline values: CDR1 SEHNR, CDR2 FQNEAQ (reference sequence). Germline trimming cut 2 bases from V and 5 bases from J; bases unmatched to any gene: 16. This CDR3 spans 19 amino acids. This chain's CDR3 is CASSLSARTGGRSMETQYF. CDR3 DNA: TGTGCCAGCAGCTTATCGGCCCGGACAGGGGGCCGGTCAATGGAGACCCAGTACTTC.

This clonotype has at least ten counts. V usage is TRBV7-9 and J usage is TRBJ1-1, with D possibly matching TRBD1 (5 bases). This CDR3 has 13 residues. In germline, CDR1 is SEHNR, CDR2 FQNEAQ (reference sequence). V was trimmed by 7 bases and J by 7 bases, leaving 16 bases between them. The chain's CDR3 is CASILHGADEAFF. CDR3 DNA sequence: TGTGCCAGCATCCTACATGGGGCGGATGAAGCTTTCTTT.

This clonotype appeared many times. V is TRBV7-2 and J is TRBJ2-1; 10 bases align to TRBD2. J was trimmed by 7 bases and V by 6 bases; bases with no gene match: 6. The CDR3 contains 14 residues. Germline CDR1 SGHTA, CDR2 FQGNSA. The CDR3 coding sequence is TGTGCCAGCAGTCCCGCTAGCGGGGGAAATGAGCAGTTCTTC. It codes for CASSPASGGNEQFF.

The chain carries TRBV29-1 and TRBJ1-1, with D uncertain. The CDR3 is 11 residues long. CDR1 is SQVTM, CDR2 ANQGSEA, per germline. V was clipped by 4 bases and J by 7 bases, with 10 bases between them. CDR3 sequence (DNA): TGCAGCGTTGTGTGGTTGGGTGAAGCTTTCTTT. Protein: CSVVWLGEAFF.

This clonotype was recorded at least ten times. The rearrangement links TRBV5-1 to TRBJ2-7; tentative D call: TRBD1 (6 bases). Trimming took 0 bases from V and 5 from J, leaving 21 bases between them. Germline V CDR1 and CDR2: SGHRS, YFSETQ. CDR3 length equals 17 residues. The CDR3 spells CASSLAPTDTGQHEQYF. CDR3 bases: TGCGCCAGCAGCTTGGCCCCCACGGACACAGGGCAACACGAGCAGTACTTC. Combining the CDR3 with reference TRBV5-1 and TRBJ2-7 gives the whole variable domain KAGVTQTPRYLIKTRGQQVTLSCSPISGHRSVSWYQQTPGQGLQFLFEYFSETQRNKGNFPGRFSGRQFSNSRSEMNVSTLELGDSALYLCASSLAPTDTGQHEQYFGPGTRLTVT.

There are many counts of this clonotype. The V and J genes are TRBV5-1 and TRBJ2-7; D unresolved. Trimming left V 2 bases short and J 4 bases short, with 13 bases between. Germline V CDR1 and CDR2: SGHRS, YFSETQ. The CDR3 is 14 residues long. As DNA, the CDR3 is TGCGCCAGCAGCTTAAGTCCCGGGCAGTACGAGCAGTACGTC. Translating gives CASSLSPGQYEQYV.

The table lists this clonotype with many counts. The chain combines TRBV5-6 with TRBJ2-1, with a weak D call TRBD1 (5 bases). The CDR3 runs 14 residues. V was clipped by 2 bases and J by 8 bases, with 14 bases between them. Germline lookup yields CDR1 SGHDT and CDR2 YYEEEE. CDR3 in DNA: TGTGCCAGCAGCTTCTTGGTGATCAGGGATGAGCAGTTCTTC. Protein sequence: CASSFLVIRDEQFF.

The chain recombines TRBV3-1 with TRBJ2-1, with D unclear. V was cut by 4 bases and J by 0 bases, with 13 bases left in between. This CDR3 has 16 amino acids. CDR1 and CDR2 from the germline V gene are LGHDT and YNNKEL (reference sequence). CDR3 sequence: CASSLGSGGSYNEQFF. DNA of the CDR3: TGTGCCAGCAGCCTTGGCTCAGGCGGCTCCTACAATGAGCAGTTCTTC.

The V and J genes are TRBV15 and TRBJ1-3, with 8 bases matching TRBD1. Looked up from germline, CDR1 is LNHNV and CDR2 is YYDKDF (reference sequence). The CDR3 is 18 amino acids. Trimming cost V 0 bases and J 0 bases; bases outside gene matches: 7. In DNA, the CDR3 is TGTGCCACCAGCAGAGATCCCAGGGACAGGAGCTCTGGAAACACCATATATTTT. Amino acids: CATSRDPRDRSSGNTIYF.

Many counts were recorded for this clonotype. DNA for the CDR3: TGCAGTGCTTCCCGGACAGGGGTCCTCGCAGATACGCAGTATTTT. Amino acids: CSASRTGVLADTQYF. This chain links TRBV20-1 with TRBJ2-3; 9 bases agree with TRBD1. The CDR3 runs to 15 residues. Looked up from germline, CDR1 is DFQATT and CDR2 is SNEGSKA (reference sequence). J lost 4 bases, V lost 5 bases, and 10 bases had no gene match.

For this clonotype: One base away lies a much larger clone, so this may be a sequencing read error. This rearrangement joins TRBV5-1 to TRBJ1-1, with 10 bases lining up with TRBD1. The germline V gene encodes CDR1 SGHRS and CDR2 YFSETQ. V trimming: 8 bases; J trimming: 3 bases; junction bases outside the gene matches: 7. The CDR3 totals 14 residues. DNA of the CDR3: TGCGCCAGTAGACTGACAGGGGGCGACACTGAAGCTTTCTTT. Encoded protein: CASRLTGGDTEAFF.

The table lists this clonotype with many counts. The chain employs TRBV7-2 and TRBJ1-3, with D perhaps matching TRBD1 (5 bases). This CDR3 spans 16 amino acids. The germline V gene encodes CDR1 SGHTA and CDR2 FQGNSA. Trimming left V 5 bases short and J 1 base short, with 15 bases between. DNA of the CDR3: TGTGCCAGCAGCCAAAGCACCGCAGGGTCTGGAAACACCATATATTTT. Translated: CASSQSTAGSGNTIYF.

This clonotype has a count of ten or more. The rearrangement joins TRBV28 to TRBJ1-1; D unclear. Germline V CDR1 and CDR2: MDHEN, SYDVKM. The CDR3 sequence is 14 residues long. The V end was cut by 11 bases, the J end by 0 bases, with 16 bases between. Here the CDR3 reads CACLTDTMNTEAFF. CDR3 in DNA: TGTGCCTGCCTTACTGACACCATGAACACTGAAGCTTTCTTT.

In its sample, this clonotype was seen many times. The chain couples TRBV7-3 to TRBJ2-1; either TRBD1 or TRBD2 may supply D (5 bases each). Trimming stripped 0 bases from V and 6 bases from J, with 9 bases between. Germline loops: CDR1 SGHTA, CDR2 FQGTGA. The CDR3 sequence is 14 residues long. The CDR3 bases are TGTGCCAGCAGCTTAACTGGGACGAGCAATGAGCAGTTCTTC. Its translation is CASSLTGTSNEQFF.

This clonotype was seen at least ten times. This chain links TRBV5-6 with TRBJ2-5; TRBD1 might be the D (5 bases). V lost 5 bases and J lost 3, with 11 bases in between. The germline V gene encodes CDR1 SGHDT and CDR2 YYEEEE. The CDR3 has 13 amino acids. The CDR3 DNA is TGTGCCAGCAGTTGGGCCAGGGAAGAGACCCAGTACTTC. Amino acids: CASSWAREETQYF.

This clonotype was observed many times. The rearrangement links TRBV7-2 to TRBJ1-2; TRBD1 aligns across 8 bases. In germline, CDR1 is SGHTA, CDR2 FQGNSA. This CDR3 spans 13 amino acids. The ends lost 0 bases at V and 8 bases at J; junction bases unmatched: 2. CDR3 sequence (DNA): TGTGCCAGCAGCTTAGCGCGGACAGGGGGCTACACCTTC. This sequence encodes CASSLARTGGYTF.